This T cell receptor (beta chain) stems from a study of cytomegalovirus exposure and HLA in healthy donors. PCR used 60 Vbeta primers and 13 Jbeta primers. TCRdb's table, derived via immunoSEQ multiplex PCR, lists solely in-frame clones and lacks some. The sample includes roughly 80,000 clones, about 60% seen only once; the top ten take approximately 5.7%. This CDR3 spans 14 amino acids. With 10 bases clipped from V and 4 bases from J, the junction kept 5 bases outside the gene matches. In germline, CDR1 is LNHDA, CDR2 SQIVND (reference sequence). The rearrangement joins TRBV19 to TRBJ2-5, with 14 bases fitting TRBD2. Sequenced material: PBMCs. The sequence derives from a man aged 30 to 45 in good health and CMV-seropositive. The CDR3 bases are TGTGCCACTGGACTAGCGGGAGGAAGAGAGACCCAGTACTTC. Encoded protein: CATGLAGGRETQYF.